What follows is one T cell receptor (beta chain) and its context. This record belongs to a study of blood T cell repertoires in COVID-19. This table comes from immunoSEQ multiplex PCR, and its TCRdb copy is limited to in-frame clones, with some not included. The sample lists more than 150,000 clones, around 86% occurring once. This CDR3 contains 17 residues. The ends lost 5 bases at V and 5 bases at J; junction bases unmatched: 11. The germline V gene encodes CDR1 MRHNA and CDR2 SNTAGT. The chain links TRBV6-4 to TRBJ2-1; 11 positions agree with TRBD2. The material sequenced was peripheral blood. The clonotype originates from a man aged 18-30 years with acute or convalescent COVID-19. CDR3 region: CASSPFPSGGRHNEQFF. Written as DNA, the CDR3 is TGTGCCAGCAGTCCTTTCCCTAGCGGGGGGCGACACAATGAGCAGTTCTTC.